This TCR beta chain is drawn from a study of blood T cell repertoires in COVID-19 (dated by TCRdb to 2019 to 2021). For context, the study as a whole: The collaborator samples originated in the United States, Italy and Spain and spanned the acute and convalescent phases of COVID-19. A de-identified subject ID, COVID-19 status, age in years and sex were almost always included in the sample metadata. The prospective study material was composed of cDNA or gDNA derived from T cells, B-cell-depleted T cells, or PBMCs. Deeply sampled blood TCRbeta repertoires from subjects exposed to, actively infected with, or recovered from COVID-19 were included in the dataset. Samples came from the ongoing ImmuneRACE study (first 160 participants) plus 1,254 subjects from 6 global collaborators. HLA class I and class II types, where available, came from metadata supplied by the sample provider rather than from assay-based typing. The repertoires were released in a freely available public database intended as a resource for research on the immune response to SARS-CoV-2.

The immunoSEQ Assay, a bias-controlled multiplex PCR, was used to amplify TCRbeta CDR3 regions from genomic DNA. In the original analysis: The number of nucleated cells in each sample was estimated by amplification of reference gene primers within the assay. To quantify the absolute abundance of each unique TCRbeta CDR3 rearrangement, sequence reads were collapsed and filtered. For each sample, productive Simpson clonality was calculated as the square root of Simpson's diversity index across productive rearrangements. TCRdb mirrors the immuneACCESS table, restricted to in-frame sequences. Some clones are absent from its copies; in checked studies, under half trace to an unresolved V gene, and the reason for the others is unknown. The V and J calls and clone size were taken over from that table, and D and trimming were inferred from the DNA. Counted in this sample were over 150,000 clones; around 80% of them appeared once. Jointly, the top ten make up roughly an eighth of the sample.

This clone showed up many times. Its antigen specificity is not known. Base-call qualities are not available, and no considerably larger clone is one nucleotide away. The paper's findings and limits, for the study overall: The quantity of clinical and demographic metadata differed by source and by participant and was supplied without curation.

Collaborating institutions collected whole blood in K2EDTA tubes following their own protocols. For TCRbeta analysis, collaborators shipped samples as frozen whole blood, isolated PBMCs, or DNA extracted from either of those sample types. The CDR3 starts with the cysteine, ends with the phenylalanine, and has 12 residues. The DNA shown is the 36-base CDR3, in frame from base 1. For CDR1 and CDR2, the germline V gene lists SNHLY and FYNNEI. Trimming removed 0 bases from V and 15 bases from J, leaving 9 bases between the germline ends. Input material: peripheral blood. The TCR was taken from a human donor in a cohort sampled during active COVID-19. The chain uses TRBV2 and TRBJ1-6, with the identity of the D gene unclear. The DNA sequence is as follows: TGTGCCAGCAGTGAAGCGCGGAGGTACCTCCACTTT. Its protein is CASSEARRYLHF.